The 18 T cell receptor beta chains below come from one sample, sequenced in a study of vaccination and CD4 T cells after COVID-19. Once obtained from cultured CD4+ T cells, the DNA was sequenced using the Oncomine TCR Beta short-read assay. Using its own MiXCR run on the PCR reads, TCRdb lists one record per CDR3 protein. In the table there are 15,000 or so distinct CDR3 sequences, 35% to 40% of which are singletons. Noted treatment: approximately 10-day PBMC culture with coronavirus spike peptide pools or control peptides (ViraFEST assay). These receptors' antigens are unknown. The sample was CD4+ T cells from blood, cultured in vitro. The origin of the receptors is a human donor who had recovered from COVID-19.

About this clonotype itself: Mismatch with germline at one junction end may stem from a read error. V is TRBV24-1 and J is TRBJ2-6; D is perhaps TRBD1 (5 bases). The germline V gene has CDR1 KGHDR and CDR2 SFDVKD. This CDR3 comprises 13 residues. The CDR3: CATSISGANILTF. CDR3 coding DNA: TGTGCCACCTCTATTTCTGGGGCCAACATCCTGACTTTC.

This sequence joins TRBV25-1 and TRBJ1-6, with 9 positions matching TRBD1. Germline CDR1 reads MGHDK; CDR2 reads SYGVNS. Germline trimming cut 3 bases from V and 7 bases from J; bases unmatched to any gene: 4. The CDR3 totals 15 residues. The CDR3 coding sequence is TGTGCCAGCAGTGATTCGGGACAGGGAAATTCACCCCTCCACTTT. Amino acids: CASSDSGQGNSPLHF.

This clonotype was detected once. V is TRBV9 and J is TRBJ1-1, with 7 bases that match TRBD1. The CDR3 length is 15 residues. CDR1 is SGDLS, CDR2 YYNGEE, per germline. V lost 4 bases, J lost 3 bases, and 9 bases stayed unmatched. The CDR3 loop reads CASSPRHQGDTEAFF. Here the CDR3 DNA reads TGTGCCAGCAGCCCCCGCCACCAGGGGGACACTGAAGCTTTCTTT.

In DNA form, the CDR3 reads TGTGCCAGCAGCCCACGTATATGGGAGCAAGAGACCCAGTACTTC. Amino acid sequence: CASSPRIWEQETQYF. The rearrangement uses TRBV7-9 and TRBJ2-5; possibly TRBD2 for D (5 bases). CDR3 size: 15 residues. In germline, CDR1 is SEHNR, CDR2 FQNEAQ (reference sequence). Between the trimmed V and J ends, which lost 5 bases and 2 bases, there was a span of 15 bases.

V gene TRBV28 combines with J gene TRBJ2-7; D call uncertain. Germline-derived CDR1 and CDR2 are MDHEN and SYDVKM. The CDR3 totals 11 residues. V lost 5 bases and J lost 5, with 7 bases in between. The CDR3, as DNA: TGTGCCAGCAGTCAGAAAAACGAGCAGTACTTC. It yields the protein CASSQKNEQYF.

Note on this clonotype: A junction end diverges from the germline sequence, so it may reflect a read error. This chain joins TRBV28 and TRBJ2-3; the D gene is possibly TRBD2 (5 bases). The CDR3 has 15 amino acids. Germline CDR1 and CDR2: MDHEN and SYDVKM. CDR3 sequence: CAGSPLETSTDTQYF. In DNA, the CDR3 is TGTGCCGGCAGCCCACTAGAGACTAGCACAGATACGCAGTATTTT.

The V and J genes are TRBV6-1 and TRBJ2-7, with 13 positions matching TRBD2. This CDR3 spans 14 amino acids. CDR1 and CDR2 from the germline V gene are MNHNS and SASEGT. The junction had 6 bases not matched to a gene; V was cut back by 10 bases and J by 3 bases. The CDR3 reads CATTSGRALYEQYF. The CDR3 nucleotides read TGTGCCACCACTAGCGGGAGGGCCCTCTACGAGCAGTACTTC.

Judged by abundance, this clonotype is medium-sized. The rearrangement joins TRBV20-1 to TRBJ1-1; D is uncertain. CDR3 size: 11 residues. CDR1 DFQATT and CDR2 SNEGSKA come from the germline V gene (reference sequence). The V and J ends lost 3 bases and 4 bases respectively, with 6 bases between them. CDR3 coding DNA: TGCAGTGCTAGCCGGGCCACTGAAGCTTTCTTT. Amino acid sequence: CSASRATEAFF.

This clonotype was found a few times. The chain uses TRBV11-3 and TRBJ2-1, with D tentatively TRBD2 (6 bases). This CDR3 has 13 amino acids. V was trimmed by 3 bases and J by 8 bases, leaving 11 bases between them. Germline-derived CDR1 and CDR2 are SGHNT and YENEEA. For the CDR3, the DNA is TGTGCCAGCAGCTTTGGATTAGCGGATGAGCAGTTCTTC. Its translation: CASSFGLADEQFF.

The CDR3 DNA is TGTGCCAGCAGCTTACGGGCTAGCGGGATCGTCACAGATACGCAGTATTTT. Its protein product is CASSLRASGIVTDTQYF. The V call is TRBV7-2, the J call TRBJ2-3; 9 positions match TRBD2. The CDR3 extends over 17 amino acids. Losses at the gene ends were 2 bases for V and 2 bases for J; bases not matched to a gene: 8. CDR1 and CDR2 from the germline V gene are SGHTA and FQGNSA.

In its sample, this clonotype was seen a few times. The chain links TRBV6-1 to TRBJ1-1, with 7 bases aligning to TRBD1. In germline, CDR1 is MNHNS, CDR2 SASEGT. This CDR3 spans 14 amino acids. J gave up 4 bases and V 5 bases, and 7 bases lay outside the gene matches. CDR3 amino acids: CASSPGQESTEAFF. CDR3 DNA: TGTGCCAGCAGTCCCGGACAGGAATCCACTGAAGCTTTCTTT.

This clonotype has just a few counts. J is TRBJ1-2 and V is TRBV7-9; D gene uncertain. Germline CDR1 and CDR2: SEHNR and FQNEAQ (reference sequence). With 1 base removed from V and 7 bases from J, the gap between germline ends came to 16 bases. The CDR3 runs to 15 residues. The CDR3 DNA follows: TGTGCCAGCAGCTTAGTACAGAGCCAACTCGTTGGCTACACCTTC. Its protein is CASSLVQSQLVGYTF.

This clonotype turned up a few times. The CDR3 region has the DNA TGTGCCAGTAGGTCCGGGACTAGCGGGGGGGATGAGCAGTTCTTC. It translates to CASRSGTSGGDEQFF. The rearrangement links TRBV19 to TRBJ2-1; 16 bases agree with TRBD2. This CDR3 has 15 residues. V lost 6 bases to trimming and J lost 8 bases; unmatched junction nucleotides: 4. Looked up from germline, CDR1 is LNHDA and CDR2 is SQIVND (reference sequence).

This sequence joins TRBV24-1 and TRBJ2-1; the match to TRBD2 covers 12 bases. From germline, CDR1 is KGHDR and CDR2 SFDVKD. There are 16 residues in the CDR3. V trimming: 4 bases; J trimming: 10 bases; junction bases outside the gene matches: 10. CDR3 coding DNA: TGTGCCACCAGTGACCCTAGCGGGAGGGCCTGGTGGGAGCAGTTCTTC. Encoded protein: CATSDPSGRAWWEQFF.

The rearrangement links TRBV7-8 to TRBJ1-5, with TRBD1 matching over 8 bases. The germline gives CDR1 SGHVS, CDR2 FQNEAQ. Trimming removed 3 bases from V and 6 bases from J; junction bases left unmatched: 7. The CDR3 covers 15 residues. Here the CDR3 reads CASSLDRVLSQPQHF. The CDR3 DNA sequence: TGTGCCAGCAGCTTGGACAGGGTACTTTCTCAGCCCCAGCATTTT.

As to this clonotype: The conserved final phenylalanine or tryptophan is absent from the CDR3, which likely points to a read error. The chain employs TRBV2 and TRBJ1-6; D unresolved. With 3 bases removed from V and 2 bases from J, the gap between germline ends came to 5 bases. The CDR3 contains 14 residues. Germline-derived CDR1 and CDR2 are SNHLY and FYNNEI. The CDR3, as DNA: TGTGCCAGCAGTGAGGCCCCCTATAATTCACCCCTCCACTCT. This sequence encodes CASSEAPYNSPLHS.

The chain employs TRBV2 and TRBJ1-5; TRBD1 matches at 7 bases. Germline CDR1 reads SNHLY; CDR2 reads FYNNEI. Trimming at V came to 6 bases and at J to 2 bases, leaving 4 bases not matched to a gene. This CDR3 is 14 amino acids long. The CDR3 nucleotides are TGTGCCAGCAGCGCCGGGACAGGCAATCAGCCCCAGCATTTT. It codes for CASSAGTGNQPQHF.

V usage is TRBV7-2 and J usage is TRBJ2-1, with D possibly being TRBD2 (5 bases). CDR1 and CDR2 (germline): SGHTA, FQGNSA. The CDR3 length is 17 residues. Trimming took off 4 bases at V and 7 bases at J, with 23 bases between the two ends. The DNA for the CDR3 is TGTGCCAGCAGCTCCTGGGATTCCGGGAACCGGCGGAATGAGCAGTTCTTC. Encoded protein: CASSSWDSGNRRNEQFF.